The 5 T cell receptor beta chains in this list originate from one sample, sequenced in a study of tumor-infiltrating lymphocytes in primary liver carcinoma. A constant-region primer served to make TCR beta cDNA from roughly 500 ng total RNA. A slightly modified ARM-PCR protocol with three nested multiplex PCR rounds produced these TCR beta libraries. A C-beta reverse primer was combined with TRBV1-TRBV30 forward primers in the first two PCR rounds, and each round had around 10 cycles. One entry per CDR3 protein results from TCRdb running MiXCR on the multiplex PCR reads. Of about 210,000 distinct CDR3 sequences in the sample, about 82% were seen once. DNA and RNA were both co-extracted from approximately 20-30 mg of bulk tissue that had not been sorted. The material sequenced was tumor tissue from primary liver carcinoma. These receptors were obtained from a man in his forties or fifties with primary liver carcinoma and hepatitis B virus infection.

Comments on this clonotype: At one end, the junction sequence differs from germline, possibly due to a read error. The rearrangement joins TRBV11-2 to TRBJ2-6; 8 positions match TRBD1. CDR3 length equals 21 residues. Germline values: CDR1 SGHAT, CDR2 FQNNGV. This CDR3 is CASSMGGDRGISRSGANILTF. The CDR3 DNA sequence: TGTGCCAGCAGCATGGGGGGAGACAGGGGCATTTCCCGCTCTGGAGCCAACATCCTGACTTTC.

The chain is built from TRBV6-5 and TRBJ1-4; maybe TRBD1 (6 bases). Trimming shortened V by 10 bases and J by 0 bases, and 18 bases separated the two germline ends. CDR1 is MNHEY, CDR2 SVGAGI, per germline. This CDR3 is built from 16 residues. The CDR3 loop reads CAINFTGLATNEKLFF. In DNA form, the CDR3 reads TGTGCCATCAACTTTACAGGGCTTGCAACTAATGAAAAACTGTTTTTT.

As regards this clonotype: The germline gene is not matched at one end of the junction; a read error may be the cause. This chain links TRBV10-3 with TRBJ1-2; D may be TRBD1 (6 bases). Germline V gives CDR1 ENHRY, CDR2 SYGVKD. The CDR3 has 14 residues. This chain's CDR3 is CAITETSGDYGCTF. DNA for the CDR3: TGTGCCATCACTGAGACGTCAGGGGACTATGGCTGCACCTTC.

About this clonotype itself: A junction end diverges from the germline sequence, so it may reflect a read error. V usage is TRBV6-6 and J usage is TRBJ2-3, with D uncertain. This CDR3 has 13 residues. Germline CDR1 reads MNHNY; CDR2 reads SVGAGI (reference sequence). DNA for the CDR3: TGTGCCAGCACCAGTGAGAGCACAGATACGCAGTACTTT. Translation gives CASTSESTDTQYF.

The V call is TRBV28, the J call TRBJ1-1; D not certain. The germline V gene has CDR1 MDHEN and CDR2 SYDVKM. V was cut by 6 bases and J by 6 bases, with 17 bases left in between. The CDR3 totals 14 residues. CDR3 in DNA: TGTGCCAGCAGAATCTCGAAAGCGACGGCTGAAGCTTTCTTT. This gives the protein CASRISKATAEAFF.